The rows below give T cell receptor beta chains drawn from one sample of a study of T cell responses to AZD1222 COVID-19 vaccine. Libraries were prepared by immunoSEQ multiplex PCR; TCRdb keeps only in-frame clonotypes and omits some of them. The data contain about 260,000 clones, 93% of them singletons. Source: peripheral blood, taken on day 0 of AZD1222 vaccination. Receptors were obtained from an adult in good health. Each CDR3 is given with its conserved first and last residue. A D gene is named only where the DNA matches it firmly. Clone size is shown for a subset of rows, as once, few, many or a class of expanded clone.

j_call: TRBJ2-7; cdr3_length: 15; d_call: NA; clone_size: NA; v_call: TRBV18; cdr3_nt: TGTGCCAGCTCACCGACCCGGGATTTTACCTACGAGCAGTACTTC; cdr3_aa: CASSPTRDFTYEQYF
j_call: TRBJ1-1; cdr3_length: 15; d_call: TRBD1; clone_size: NA; v_call: TRBV3-1/TRBV3-2; cdr3_nt: TGTGCCAGCAGCCTTTCGGACAGGGAGAACACTGAAGCTTTCTTT; cdr3_aa: CASSLSDRENTEAFF
j_call: TRBJ1-2; cdr3_length: 15; d_call: NA; clone_size: NA; v_call: TRBV10-3; cdr3_nt: TGTGCCACACCGATGTCGGGAGGTAGCAACTATGGCTACACCTTC; cdr3_aa: CATPMSGGSNYGYTF
j_call: TRBJ1-2; cdr3_length: 13; d_call: NA; clone_size: NA; v_call: TRBV15; cdr3_nt: TGTGCCACCAGCCTAGGGGGGAGCTATGGCTACACCTTC; cdr3_aa: CATSLGGSYGYTF
j_call: TRBJ1-4; cdr3_length: 13; d_call: NA; clone_size: NA; v_call: TRBV2; cdr3_nt: TGTGCCAGCAAGGGGGAAGGGAATGAAAAACTGTTTTTT; cdr3_aa: CASKGEGNEKLFF
j_call: TRBJ2-5; cdr3_length: 13; d_call: NA; clone_size: NA; v_call: TRBV11-2; cdr3_nt: TGTGCCAGCAGCCCTAGCGACCAAGAGACCCAGTACTTC; cdr3_aa: CASSPSDQETQYF
j_call: TRBJ2-7; cdr3_length: 12; d_call: NA; clone_size: NA; v_call: TRBV30; cdr3_nt: TGTGCCTGGAGTGTACGGAGGGGCAAGCAGTACTTC; cdr3_aa: CAWSVRRGKQYF
j_call: TRBJ2-5; cdr3_length: 15; d_call: TRBD2; clone_size: NA; v_call: TRBV18; cdr3_nt: TGTGCCAGCTCACCCAATAGCGGGGGACAAGAGACCCAGTACTTC; cdr3_aa: CASSPNSGGQETQYF
j_call: TRBJ1-2; cdr3_length: 15; d_call: TRBD1; clone_size: NA; v_call: TRBV15; cdr3_nt: TGTGCCACCAGCCGGACCGGGACAGCTAACTATGGCTACACCTTC; cdr3_aa: CATSRTGTANYGYTF
j_call: TRBJ1-1; cdr3_length: 13; d_call: NA; clone_size: NA; v_call: TRBV5-1; cdr3_nt: TGCGCCAGCAGCCCTCTTGGGAACACTGAAGCTTTCTTT; cdr3_aa: CASSPLGNTEAFF
j_call: TRBJ2-7; cdr3_length: 14; d_call: NA; clone_size: NA; v_call: TRBV27; cdr3_nt: TGTGCCAGCAGTTTCTTAGGTACTCTCAACGAGCAGTACTTC; cdr3_aa: CASSFLGTLNEQYF
j_call: TRBJ1-3; cdr3_length: 13; d_call: NA; clone_size: NA; v_call: TRBV11-2; cdr3_nt: TGTGCCAGCAGCCCCGACAGGGGAAACACCATATATTTT; cdr3_aa: CASSPDRGNTIYF
j_call: TRBJ1-5; cdr3_length: 17; d_call: NA; clone_size: NA; v_call: TRBV18; cdr3_nt: TGTGCCAGCTCACGAGGGACGGGGACTTATAGCAATCAGCCCCAGCATTTT; cdr3_aa: CASSRGTGTYSNQPQHF
j_call: TRBJ2-3; cdr3_length: 17; d_call: TRBD2; clone_size: NA; v_call: TRBV18; cdr3_nt: TGTGCCAGCTCACCGGGACTAGCGGGACAAATCACAGATACGCAGTATTTT; cdr3_aa: CASSPGLAGQITDTQYF
j_call: TRBJ1-1; cdr3_length: 15; d_call: NA; clone_size: NA; v_call: TRBV5-5; cdr3_nt: TGTGCCAGCAGCCAGACCAAACAGGGAGCGACTGAAGCTTTCTTT; cdr3_aa: CASSQTKQGATEAFF
j_call: TRBJ1-1; cdr3_length: 14; d_call: NA; clone_size: NA; v_call: TRBV6-6; cdr3_nt: TGTGCCGGATTTTCTGGGACGTTGGTGGCTGAAGCTTTCTTT; cdr3_aa: CAGFSGTLVAEAFF
j_call: TRBJ2-2; cdr3_length: 13; d_call: TRBD2; clone_size: NA; v_call: TRBV7-9; cdr3_nt: TGTGCCCCCGGGACTAGTGGGACCGGGGAGCTGTTTTTT; cdr3_aa: CAPGTSGTGELFF
j_call: TRBJ1-5; cdr3_length: 15; d_call: NA; clone_size: NA; v_call: TRBV10-3; cdr3_nt: TGTGCCATCAGTACAGGACAGCTTAGCAATCAGCCCCAGCATTTT; cdr3_aa: CAISTGQLSNQPQHF
j_call: TRBJ1-2; cdr3_length: 15; d_call: NA; clone_size: NA; v_call: TRBV28; cdr3_nt: TGTGCCAGCAGTTTACCGGGCCACACTTACTATGGCTACACCTTC; cdr3_aa: CASSLPGHTYYGYTF
j_call: TRBJ1-2; cdr3_length: 15; d_call: TRBD1; clone_size: NA; v_call: TRBV5-1; cdr3_nt: TGCGCCAGCAGCTCAAGACAGGGGGCGTTCGGAGGCTACACCTTC; cdr3_aa: CASSSRQGAFGGYTF
j_call: TRBJ1-2; cdr3_length: 16; d_call: NA; clone_size: NA; v_call: TRBV6-5; cdr3_nt: TGTGCCAGCAGTTACTCCGATCCCAACGAGTACTATGGCTACACCTTC; cdr3_aa: CASSYSDPNEYYGYTF
j_call: TRBJ1-3; cdr3_length: 15; d_call: NA; clone_size: NA; v_call: TRBV5-5; cdr3_nt: TGTGCCAGCAGCTTCGAAGGAAACTCTGGAAACACCATATATTTT; cdr3_aa: CASSFEGNSGNTIYF
j_call: TRBJ2-7; cdr3_length: 15; d_call: TRBD1; clone_size: NA; v_call: TRBV15; cdr3_nt: TGTGCCACCAGCACCCCGGGACAGAGCTCCTACGAGCAGTACTTC; cdr3_aa: CATSTPGQSSYEQYF
j_call: TRBJ2-5; cdr3_length: 15; d_call: NA; clone_size: NA; v_call: TRBV7-2; cdr3_nt: TGTGCCAGCAGCTTCACAGTGCGGGGAGGTGAGACCCAGTACTTC; cdr3_aa: CASSFTVRGGETQYF
j_call: TRBJ1-2; cdr3_length: 14; d_call: NA; clone_size: NA; v_call: TRBV27; cdr3_nt: TGTGCCAGCAGTCCAGGGAAGGGGGACTATGGCTACACCTTC; cdr3_aa: CASSPGKGDYGYTF
j_call: TRBJ2-4; cdr3_length: 13; d_call: NA; clone_size: NA; v_call: TRBV28; cdr3_nt: TGTGCCAGCAGTGCCACCGGGCAAAACATTCAGTACTTC; cdr3_aa: CASSATGQNIQYF
j_call: TRBJ2-5; cdr3_length: 13; d_call: NA; clone_size: NA; v_call: TRBV3-1/TRBV3-2; cdr3_nt: TGTGCCAGCAGGGGTAGCGGCAAAGAGACCCAGTACTTC; cdr3_aa: CASRGSGKETQYF
j_call: TRBJ1-6; cdr3_length: 16; d_call: NA; clone_size: NA; v_call: TRBV5-1; cdr3_nt: TGCGCCAGCAGCTTGGACCGCAACTCCTATAATTCACCCCTCCACTTT; cdr3_aa: CASSLDRNSYNSPLHF
j_call: TRBJ2-7; cdr3_length: 14; d_call: TRBD2; clone_size: NA; v_call: TRBV11-1; cdr3_nt: TGTGCCAGCAGCCGTAGCGGGACCCGCTACGAGCAGTACTTC; cdr3_aa: CASSRSGTRYEQYF
j_call: TRBJ1-2; cdr3_length: 13; d_call: NA; clone_size: NA; v_call: TRBV28; cdr3_nt: TGTGCCAGCAGTTCGACAGTGGGCAATGGCTACACCTTC; cdr3_aa: CASSSTVGNGYTF
j_call: TRBJ2-1; cdr3_length: 14; d_call: TRBD1; clone_size: NA; v_call: TRBV27; cdr3_nt: TGTGCCAGCAGGGCGGACAGGAGGTACAATGAGCAGTTCTTC; cdr3_aa: CASRADRRYNEQFF
j_call: TRBJ1-2; cdr3_length: 15; d_call: TRBD1; clone_size: NA; v_call: TRBV5-1; cdr3_nt: TGCGCCAGCAGCTTGGGGGACAGCCGAAGCTATGGCTACACCTTC; cdr3_aa: CASSLGDSRSYGYTF
j_call: TRBJ2-5; cdr3_length: 15; d_call: NA; clone_size: NA; v_call: TRBV5-1; cdr3_nt: TGCGCCAGCAGCCCGGCCACGACAGGACAAGAGACCCAGTACTTC; cdr3_aa: CASSPATTGQETQYF
j_call: TRBJ2-7; cdr3_length: 13; d_call: TRBD1; clone_size: NA; v_call: TRBV28; cdr3_nt: TGTGCCAGCAGTTCGGGACAGGGTGGGGAGCAGTACTTC; cdr3_aa: CASSSGQGGEQYF
j_call: TRBJ1-6; cdr3_length: 13; d_call: NA; clone_size: NA; v_call: TRBV6-5; cdr3_nt: TGTGCCACCTCCGGTGCAGGGGATTCACCCCTCCACTTT; cdr3_aa: CATSGAGDSPLHF
j_call: TRBJ1-2; cdr3_length: 14; d_call: NA; clone_size: once; v_call: TRBV5-1; cdr3_nt: TGCGCCAGCAGCTTGGACGGGGCTAACTATGGCTACACCTTC; cdr3_aa: CASSLDGANYGYTF
j_call: TRBJ1-5; cdr3_length: 12; d_call: NA; clone_size: NA; v_call: TRBV7-9; cdr3_nt: TGTGCCAGCAGCTTAGGCGCGGAGCCCCAGCATTTT; cdr3_aa: CASSLGAEPQHF
j_call: TRBJ2-3; cdr3_length: 15; d_call: TRBD1; clone_size: NA; v_call: TRBV18; cdr3_nt: TGTGCCAGCTCACCTCTGACAGGGGGCACAGATACGCAGTATTTT; cdr3_aa: CASSPLTGGTDTQYF
j_call: TRBJ1-5; cdr3_length: 13; d_call: NA; clone_size: once; v_call: TRBV10-3; cdr3_nt: TGTGCCATCAGTGAGCAGCCTAATCAGCCCCAGCATTTT; cdr3_aa: CAISEQPNQPQHF
j_call: TRBJ1-6; cdr3_length: 14; d_call: TRBD1; clone_size: few; v_call: TRBV3-1/TRBV3-2; cdr3_nt: TGTGCCAGCAGCCTTAGACAGGGGCGGCCACCCCTCCACTTT; cdr3_aa: CASSLRQGRPPLHF
j_call: TRBJ2-1; cdr3_length: 15; d_call: NA; clone_size: NA; v_call: TRBV6-2/TRBV6-3; cdr3_nt: TGTGCCAGCAGTTACTCGGCTAGCAGCTACAATGAGCAGTTCTTC; cdr3_aa: CASSYSASSYNEQFF
j_call: TRBJ1-6; cdr3_length: 12; d_call: NA; clone_size: NA; v_call: TRBV3-1/TRBV3-2; cdr3_nt: TGTGCCAGCAGCCAAGAAGGAACACCCCTCCACTTT; cdr3_aa: CASSQEGTPLHF
j_call: TRBJ2-1; cdr3_length: 13; d_call: NA; clone_size: once; v_call: TRBV12-5; cdr3_nt: TGTGCTAGTGGTTTGAACAGGGAGACAGAGCAGTTCTTC; cdr3_aa: CASGLNRETEQFF
j_call: TRBJ1-5; cdr3_length: 13; d_call: NA; clone_size: NA; v_call: TRBV6-5; cdr3_nt: TGTGCCAGCAGGTTGGGTAGCAATCAGCCCCAGCATTTT; cdr3_aa: CASRLGSNQPQHF
j_call: TRBJ1-5; cdr3_length: 12; d_call: NA; clone_size: NA; v_call: TRBV15; cdr3_nt: TGTGCCACCAGCAGAGATTACCAGCCCCAGCATTTT; cdr3_aa: CATSRDYQPQHF